This paragraph covers one TCR beta chain sequence. The target antigen is unknown. TCRdb's copy holds only in-frame clones and misses some; the assay was immunoSEQ multiplex PCR. The sample contains about 64,000 clones, 75% to 95% of which appear only once. V gave up 7 bases and J gave up 2 bases; unmatched junction bases: 8. Germline CDR1 reads MNHEY; CDR2 reads SMNVEV (reference sequence). The CDR3 is 14 residues long. The data were taken from a study of T cell responses to AZD1222 COVID-19 vaccine. Study results and limitations: Reports say nearly half of spike-specific TCRs go after unmutated variant regions. Most donors were white British, females outnumbered males, and clonal diversity was possibly underestimated.

The sequence came from an adult who received the MenACWY meningococcal vaccine as a control. The starting material was peripheral blood, obtained 28 days after the second dose of the MenACWY control vaccine. The chain uses TRBV27 and TRBJ2-7; 7 bases are a match to TRBD1. CDR3 loop: CASKSRTGPYEQYF. As DNA, the CDR3 is TGTGCCAGCAAATCGCGGACAGGCCCCTACGAGCAGTACTTC.